Listed below are T cell receptor beta chains from one sample, sequenced in a study of human T cells and chemical hapten exposure. MiXCR was run by TCRdb on the RACE reads, yielding one entry per CDR3 protein. This sample yields about 120,000 distinct CDR3 sequences, of which approximately 10% are seen a single time; over 2% belongs to the top ten. The sample was whole blood, taken in connection with sensitization to the hapten diphenylcyclopropenone (DPC). The receptors originated from a woman between 45 and 60 years old with alopecia areata. Some clones in this sample may be carry-over from other donors' samples. The CDR3 runs from the conserved cysteine through the conserved F or W. D genes are given only for firm matches. Clone sizes are given selectively: once, few, many, or a class where the clone is expanded.

J: TRBJ2-3; size: many; length: 14; D: NA; V: TRBV27; DNA: TGTGCCAGCAGTTACAGGCCAAGCACAGATACGCAGTATTTT; CDR3: CASSYRPSTDTQYF
J: TRBJ2-7; size: NA; length: 12; D: TRBD2; V: TRBV12-3/TRBV12-4; DNA: TGTGCCAGCAGTTTCAAACGGACTAGCAAGTACTTC; CDR3: CASSFKRTSKYF
J: TRBJ2-5; size: NA; length: 14; D: TRBD2; V: TRBV30; DNA: TGTGCCTGGAGCCCGACTAGCTTAGAAGAGACCCAGTACTTC; CDR3: CAWSPTSLEETQYF
J: TRBJ1-6; size: few; length: 16; D: TRBD1; V: TRBV16; DNA: TGTGCCAGCAGCCATCGTGAGGACAGGCCCTCGGAACCCCTCCACTTT; CDR3: CASSHREDRPSEPLHF
J: TRBJ2-5; size: NA; length: 15; D: NA; V: TRBV5-1; DNA: TGCGCCAGCAGAAAGATTCAAGGATCACAAGAGACCCAGTACTTC; CDR3: CASRKIQGSQETQYF
J: TRBJ2-1; size: many; length: 15; D: TRBD2; V: TRBV27; DNA: TGTGCCAGCAGTGCAGCGGGATCCTCCTACAATGAGCAGTTCTTC; CDR3: CASSAAGSSYNEQFF
J: TRBJ1-2; size: few; length: 14; D: TRBD1; V: TRBV6-2/TRBV6-3; DNA: TGTGCCAGCAACACCGGGACAGGGAACTATGGCTACACCTTC; CDR3: CASNTGTGNYGYTF
J: TRBJ1-3; size: few; length: 14; D: NA; V: TRBV5-1; DNA: TGCGCCAGCAGCATAGGACAGATTGGAAACACCATATATTTT; CDR3: CASSIGQIGNTIYF
J: TRBJ2-5; size: few; length: 14; D: NA; V: TRBV29-1; DNA: TGCAGCGTTGAAGGGCTAGGATCGCCAGAGACCCAGTACTTC; CDR3: CSVEGLGSPETQYF
J: TRBJ2-2; size: few; length: 14; D: NA; V: TRBV10-3; DNA: TGTGCCATCGGTGGGTCAGCGAACACCGGGGAGCTGTTTTTT; CDR3: CAIGGSANTGELFF
J: TRBJ1-1; size: NA; length: 17; D: TRBD1; V: TRBV6-5; DNA: TGTGCCAGCAGGCTCGTTGGACAGGGGGTTTCGGACACTGAAGCTTTCTTT; CDR3: CASRLVGQGVSDTEAFF
J: TRBJ1-3; size: few; length: 16; D: NA; V: TRBV6-5; DNA: TGTGCCAGCAGCCGAAGGGCGGGGAGCTCTGGAAACACCATATATTTT; CDR3: CASSRRAGSSGNTIYF
J: TRBJ2-3; size: many; length: 15; D: NA; V: TRBV18; DNA: TGTGCCAGCTCACCCGACCAGACCGTGGCCGATACGCAGTATTTT; CDR3: CASSPDQTVADTQYF
J: TRBJ2-1; size: NA; length: 15; D: TRBD2; V: TRBV10-3; DNA: TGTGGCATCACCCCGACTAGCGGGGGCTACAATGAGCAGTTCTTC; CDR3: CGITPTSGGYNEQFF
J: TRBJ2-7; size: few; length: 14; D: TRBD1; V: TRBV6-5; DNA: TGTGCCAGCAGCCCCGCGGGACAGGGCTACGAGCAGTACTTC; CDR3: CASSPAGQGYEQYF
J: TRBJ2-2; size: NA; length: 16; D: TRBD1; V: TRBV16; DNA: TGTGCCAGCAGCCATGGAGACAGGGAAAGAACCGGGGAGCTGTTTTTT; CDR3: CASSHGDRERTGELFF
J: TRBJ1-1; size: NA; length: 15; D: NA; V: TRBV7-8; DNA: TGTGCCAGCAGCTCCCACAGGGCGCTGAACACTGAAGCTTTCTTT; CDR3: CASSSHRALNTEAFF
J: TRBJ1-5; size: few; length: 12; D: NA; V: TRBV10-2; DNA: TGCGCCAGCAGTGGGAGCGATCAGCCCCAGCATTTT; CDR3: CASSGSDQPQHF
J: TRBJ2-3; size: many; length: 15; D: TRBD2; V: TRBV5-1; DNA: TGCGCCAGCAGCTTGGGACTAGCCATCACAGATACGCAGTATTTT; CDR3: CASSLGLAITDTQYF
J: TRBJ2-3; size: few; length: 16; D: TRBD2; V: TRBV4-2; DNA: TGTGCCAGCAGCCCACCCCCCGGGGGGGCGAGAGATACGCAGTATTTT; CDR3: CASSPPPGGARDTQYF
J: TRBJ1-2; size: few; length: 14; D: NA; V: TRBV7-9; DNA: TGTGCCAGCAGTTTCCCGACAGACCCCTATGGCTACACCTTC; CDR3: CASSFPTDPYGYTF
J: TRBJ1-2; size: few; length: 12; D: NA; V: TRBV29-1; DNA: TGCAGCGCCCCATCGGGGAAAGGAGGCTACACCTTC; CDR3: CSAPSGKGGYTF
J: TRBJ1-5; size: once; length: 13; D: TRBD1; V: TRBV2; DNA: TGTGCCAGCAGTGAAGGGACAGGGAAGACCCAGAATTTT; CDR3: CASSEGTGKTQNF
J: TRBJ2-3; size: NA; length: 15; D: TRBD2; V: TRBV7-2; DNA: TGTGCCAGCAGCTTAGATGCGGGAGCAGTGGATACGCAGTATTTT; CDR3: CASSLDAGAVDTQYF
J: TRBJ2-5; size: NA; length: 12; D: NA; V: TRBV6-6; DNA: TGTGCCAGCAGTCCCCAGCGGGAGACCCAGTACTTC; CDR3: CASSPQRETQYF
J: TRBJ2-1; size: many; length: 14; D: TRBD2; V: TRBV2; DNA: TGTGCCAGCAGTGAAGGTCTAGCGGGGGCCAGGTGGTTCTTC; CDR3: CASSEGLAGARWFF
J: TRBJ2-3; size: NA; length: 14; D: NA; V: TRBV7-9; DNA: TGTGCCAGCAGCTTCTGGAGCGACACAGATACGCAGTATTTT; CDR3: CASSFWSDTDTQYF
J: TRBJ2-6; size: NA; length: 15; D: NA; V: TRBV13; DNA: TGTGCCAGCAGCCTGGGGACTTCTGGGGCCAACGTCCTGACTTTC; CDR3: CASSLGTSGANVLTF
J: TRBJ1-1; size: NA; length: 13; D: NA; V: TRBV7-9; DNA: TGTGCCAGCAGCCCGGGGCCTAGGAAGAAAGCTTTCTTT; CDR3: CASSPGPRKKAFF
J: TRBJ1-5; size: NA; length: 15; D: NA; V: TRBV6-2/TRBV6-3; DNA: TGTGCCAGCAGTTACCGAAGGGGATTGAATCAGCCCCAGCATTTT; CDR3: CASSYRRGLNQPQHF
J: TRBJ1-4; size: few; length: 12; D: NA; V: TRBV12-3/TRBV12-4; DNA: TGTGCCAGCAGTTTGTCTGCTGAAAAACTGTTTTTT; CDR3: CASSLSAEKLFF
J: TRBJ2-1; size: NA; length: 13; D: NA; V: TRBV27; DNA: TGTGCCAGCAGACTGGCCCACTACCGTGAGCAGTTCTTC; CDR3: CASRLAHYREQFF
J: TRBJ2-5; size: NA; length: 14; D: NA; V: TRBV29-1; DNA: TGCAGCGTATACAGGGAAGGAGGACAAGAGACCCAGTACTTC; CDR3: CSVYREGGQETQYF
J: TRBJ1-1; size: NA; length: 14; D: TRBD1; V: TRBV7-9; DNA: TGTGCCAGCAGCCCGGACAGGTATTACACTGAAGCTTTCTTT; CDR3: CASSPDRYYTEAFF
J: TRBJ1-5; size: many; length: 15; D: TRBD1; V: TRBV20-1; DNA: TGCAGTGCTAGAGGGGGGACAGGGACAAGAGTGCCCCAGCATTTT; CDR3: CSARGGTGTRVPQHF
J: TRBJ2-6; size: few; length: 15; D: NA; V: TRBV30; DNA: TGTGCCTGGAGCGGGGGCAAGGTTGGGGCCAACGTCCTGACTTTC; CDR3: CAWSGGKVGANVLTF
J: TRBJ1-1; size: NA; length: 15; D: NA; V: TRBV2; DNA: TGTGCCACTACCCTCTTGTCGGGGGGGGGCACTGAAGCTTTCTTT; CDR3: CATTLLSGGGTEAFF
J: TRBJ2-7; size: few; length: 12; D: TRBD1; V: TRBV25-1; DNA: TGTGCCAGCATGGGACAGTCATACGAGCAGTACTTC; CDR3: CASMGQSYEQYF
J: TRBJ2-3; size: many; length: 14; D: TRBD2; V: TRBV20-1; DNA: TGCAGTGCCCGCCCGGGAGGCGGCGCAGATACGCAGTATTTT; CDR3: CSARPGGGADTQYF
J: TRBJ2-7; size: NA; length: 13; D: TRBD1; V: TRBV29-1; DNA: TGCAGCGTGGGGCCAGGGGGCAAGTACGAGCAGTACTTC; CDR3: CSVGPGGKYEQYF
J: TRBJ2-1; size: NA; length: 17; D: NA; V: TRBV9; DNA: TGTGCCAGCAGCGATAGGGGACCCTTGAGCTCCTACAATGAGCAGTTCTTC; CDR3: CASSDRGPLSSYNEQFF
J: TRBJ2-1; size: NA; length: 13; D: NA; V: TRBV11-2; DNA: TGTGCCAGCAGCTTTTATTCCTACAATGAGCAGTTCTTC; CDR3: CASSFYSYNEQFF
J: TRBJ1-5; size: few; length: 14; D: NA; V: TRBV3-1; DNA: TGTGCCAGCAGCCACGCCCTTAGCAATCAGCCCCAGCATTTT; CDR3: CASSHALSNQPQHF
J: TRBJ1-3; size: once; length: 15; D: NA; V: TRBV7-2; DNA: TGTGCCAGCAGCTTAGATGGTGGCGGTGGAAACACCATATATTTT; CDR3: CASSLDGGGGNTIYF
J: TRBJ1-5; size: NA; length: 13; D: NA; V: TRBV6-5; DNA: TGTGCCAGCAGTCCGTACTCGGGTCAGCCCCAGCATTTT; CDR3: CASSPYSGQPQHF
J: TRBJ2-5; size: many; length: 17; D: NA; V: TRBV28; DNA: TGTGCCAGCAGACTCAAGAAGGGTCCCTACGCCCAAGAGACCCAGTACTTC; CDR3: CASRLKKGPYAQETQYF
J: TRBJ2-1; size: few; length: 13; D: NA; V: TRBV12-3/TRBV12-4; DNA: TGTGCCACCTATGAGGGTTTGGGCAATGAGCAGTTCTTC; CDR3: CATYEGLGNEQFF
J: TRBJ2-7; size: many; length: 14; D: TRBD1; V: TRBV5-4; DNA: TGTGCCAGCAGCCGGGACAGCGGCTCCTACGAGCAGTACTTC; CDR3: CASSRDSGSYEQYF
J: TRBJ2-7; size: many; length: 14; D: TRBD2; V: TRBV10-2; DNA: TGCGCCAGCAGGCGGGGCCCCGGGGGGTACGAGCAGTACTTC; CDR3: CASRRGPGGYEQYF
J: TRBJ2-5; size: few; length: 14; D: NA; V: TRBV10-3; DNA: TGTGCCATCAGTGCAAGGGGACTCGGAGAGACCCAGTACTTC; CDR3: CAISARGLGETQYF
J: TRBJ2-5; size: once; length: 14; D: TRBD2; V: TRBV6-5; DNA: TGTGCCAGCAGTTACAGCGGGACGAAAGAGACCCAGTACTTC; CDR3: CASSYSGTKETQYF